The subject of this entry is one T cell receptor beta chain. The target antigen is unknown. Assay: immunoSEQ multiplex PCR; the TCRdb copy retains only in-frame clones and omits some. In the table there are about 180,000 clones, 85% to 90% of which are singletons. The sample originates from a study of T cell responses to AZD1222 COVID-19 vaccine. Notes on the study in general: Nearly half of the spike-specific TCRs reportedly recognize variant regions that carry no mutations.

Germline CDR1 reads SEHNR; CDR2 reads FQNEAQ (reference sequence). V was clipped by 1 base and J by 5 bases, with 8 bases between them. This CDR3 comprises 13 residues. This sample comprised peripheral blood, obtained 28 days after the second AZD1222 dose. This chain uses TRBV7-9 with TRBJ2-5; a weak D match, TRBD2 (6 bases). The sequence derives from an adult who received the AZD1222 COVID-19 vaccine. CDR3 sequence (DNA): TGTGCCAGCAGCTTAGGGGGGGTGGAGACCCAGTACTTC. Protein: CASSLGGVETQYF.